This T cell receptor (beta chain) was identified in a study of a mutant IDH1 vaccine in newly diagnosed glioma. Study outcomes and limitations: Vaccine-induced responses were seen in less than 95% of patients, spanning several MHC alleles.

The data were produced by immunoSEQ multiplex PCR, yet TCRdb's version contains in-frame clones alone and is incomplete. The table has more than 20,000 clones, approximately 79% seen once. Time point indicated: week 11, during vaccination. What each vaccine dose contained was 300 ug of mutant IDH1 20-mer peptide, accompanied by topical imiquimod. As for this clone: Its antigen is not identified.

This CDR3 has 14 residues. J lost 5 bases, V lost 4 bases, and 6 bases had no gene match. Germline V lookup: CDR1 SGHNT, CDR2 YYREEE (reference sequence). This TCR was sampled from a man between 40 and 49 years old with glioma. The source material was PBMCs, sampled from a glioma patient whose treatment included an IDH1 peptide vaccine. The chain links TRBV5-4 to TRBJ1-1; 9 nucleotides line up with TRBD1. CDR3 amino acids: CASSADRGTTEAFF. CDR3 nucleotide sequence: TGTGCCAGCAGCGCGGACAGGGGAACGACTGAAGCTTTCTTT.